The sequence of this T cell receptor beta chain was determined in a study of blood T cell repertoires in COVID-19. J was trimmed by 7 bases and V by 3 bases; bases with no gene match: 10. Germline V CDR1 and CDR2: KGHSH, LQKENI. The CDR3 is 17 residues long. The protocol was immunoSEQ multiplex PCR, while the TCRdb copy is restricted to in-frame clones and leaves out a portion. The sample holds around 140,000 clones; about 89% are singletons and the top ten take around 18%. The source of this sequence is a man aged 45 to 65 with active or convalescent COVID-19. The chain has TRBV18 and TRBJ2-4; 12 bases are a match to TRBD2. What was sequenced was peripheral blood. DNA for the CDR3: TGTGCCAGCTCACCCCGACTAGCGGGGGCCTCTGGGAACATTCAGTACTTC. Translating gives CASSPRLAGASGNIQYF.